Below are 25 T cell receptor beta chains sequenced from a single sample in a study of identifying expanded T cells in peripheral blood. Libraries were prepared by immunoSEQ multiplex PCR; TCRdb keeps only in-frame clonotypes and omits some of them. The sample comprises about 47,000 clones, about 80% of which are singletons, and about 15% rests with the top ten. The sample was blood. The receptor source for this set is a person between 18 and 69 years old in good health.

The CDR3 reads CAWRRGGVSGYTF. CDR3 in DNA: TGTGCCTGGAGACGGGGCGGGGTCTCTGGCTACACCTTC. The chain combines TRBV30 with TRBJ1-2, with D possibly matching TRBD1 (5 bases). The CDR3 is made up of 13 amino acids. Trimming removed 3 bases at V and 7 bases at J, with 15 bases between. CDR1 is GTSNPN, CDR2 SVGIG, per germline (reference sequence). The variable domain in full, completed from reference TRBV30 and TRBJ1-2, reads SQTIHQWPATLVQPVGSPLSLECTVEGTSNPNLYWYRQAAGRGLQLLFYSVGIGQISSEVPQNLSASRPQDRQFILSSKKLLLSDSGFYLCAWRRGGVSGYTFGSGTRLTVV.

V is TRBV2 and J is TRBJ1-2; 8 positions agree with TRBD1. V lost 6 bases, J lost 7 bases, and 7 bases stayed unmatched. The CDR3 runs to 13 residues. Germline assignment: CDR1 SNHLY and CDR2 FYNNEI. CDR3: CASSAQGAGGYTF. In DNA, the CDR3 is TGTGCCAGCAGCGCCCAGGGGGCAGGTGGCTACACCTTC.

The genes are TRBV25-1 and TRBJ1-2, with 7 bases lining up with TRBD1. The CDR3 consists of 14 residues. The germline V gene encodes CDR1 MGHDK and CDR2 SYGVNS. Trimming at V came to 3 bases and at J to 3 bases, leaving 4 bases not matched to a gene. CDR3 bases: TGTGCCAGCAGTGACGGGACAGCCTACTATGGCTACACCTTC. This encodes CASSDGTAYYGYTF.

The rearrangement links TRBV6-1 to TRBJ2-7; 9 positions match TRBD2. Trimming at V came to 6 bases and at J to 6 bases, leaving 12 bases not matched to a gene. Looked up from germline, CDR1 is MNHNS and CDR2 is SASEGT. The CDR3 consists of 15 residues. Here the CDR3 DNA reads TGTGCCAGCAGCCCCGCCGTCGCGGGAGGGTCCGAGCAGTACTTC. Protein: CASSPAVAGGSEQYF.

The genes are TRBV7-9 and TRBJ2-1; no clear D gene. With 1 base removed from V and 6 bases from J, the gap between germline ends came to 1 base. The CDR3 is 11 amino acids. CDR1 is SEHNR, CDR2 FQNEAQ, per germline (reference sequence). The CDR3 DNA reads TGTGCCAGCAGCTTAGGCAATGAGCAGTTCTTC. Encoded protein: CASSLGNEQFF.

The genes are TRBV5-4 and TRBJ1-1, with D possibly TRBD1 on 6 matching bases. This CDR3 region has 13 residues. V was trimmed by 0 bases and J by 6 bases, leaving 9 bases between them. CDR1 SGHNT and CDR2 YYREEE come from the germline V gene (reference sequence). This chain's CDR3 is CASSLANRAEAFF. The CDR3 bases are TGTGCCAGCAGCTTGGCCAACAGGGCTGAAGCTTTCTTT.

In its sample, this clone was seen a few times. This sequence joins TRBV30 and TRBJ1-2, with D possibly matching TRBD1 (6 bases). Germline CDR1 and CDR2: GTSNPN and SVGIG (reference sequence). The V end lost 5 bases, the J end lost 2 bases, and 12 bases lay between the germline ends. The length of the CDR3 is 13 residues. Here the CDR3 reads CAWRFGQNYGYTF. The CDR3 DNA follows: TGTGCCTGGCGTTTCGGACAGAACTATGGCTACACCTTC.

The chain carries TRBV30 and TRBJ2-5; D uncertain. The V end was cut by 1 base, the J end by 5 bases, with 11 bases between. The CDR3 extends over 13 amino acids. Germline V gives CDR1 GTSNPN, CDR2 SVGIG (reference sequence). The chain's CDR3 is CAWSEIPSETQYF. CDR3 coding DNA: TGTGCCTGGAGTGAGATCCCTTCCGAGACCCAGTACTTC.

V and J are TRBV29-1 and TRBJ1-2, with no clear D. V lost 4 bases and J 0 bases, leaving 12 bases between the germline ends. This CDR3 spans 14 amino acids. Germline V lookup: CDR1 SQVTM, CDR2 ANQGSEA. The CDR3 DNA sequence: TGCAGCGTTGCCGATATAGGGTCTAACTATGGCTACACCTTC. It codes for CSVADIGSNYGYTF.

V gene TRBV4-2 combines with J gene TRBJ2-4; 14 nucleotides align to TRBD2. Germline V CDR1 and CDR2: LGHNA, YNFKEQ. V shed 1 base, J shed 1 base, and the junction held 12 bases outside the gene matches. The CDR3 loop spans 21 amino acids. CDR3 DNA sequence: TGTGCCAGCAGCCAAGTTTTGGGGACTAGCGGGGGAGCGAGGGCCAAAAACATTCAGTACTTC. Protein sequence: CASSQVLGTSGGARAKNIQYF.

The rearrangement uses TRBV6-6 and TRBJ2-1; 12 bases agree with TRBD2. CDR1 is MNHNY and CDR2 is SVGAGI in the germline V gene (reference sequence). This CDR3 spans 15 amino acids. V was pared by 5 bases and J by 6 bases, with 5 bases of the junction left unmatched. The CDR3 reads CASSDLLAGGNEQFF. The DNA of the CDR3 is TGTGCCAGCAGTGACCTACTAGCGGGAGGCAATGAGCAGTTCTTC.

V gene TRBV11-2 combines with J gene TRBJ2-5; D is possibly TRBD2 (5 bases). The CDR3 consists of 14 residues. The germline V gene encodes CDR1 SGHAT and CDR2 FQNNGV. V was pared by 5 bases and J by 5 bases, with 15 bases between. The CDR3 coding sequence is TGTGCCAGCAGCCCCGCCCGGGGTGGGGAGACCCAGTACTTC. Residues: CASSPARGGETQYF.

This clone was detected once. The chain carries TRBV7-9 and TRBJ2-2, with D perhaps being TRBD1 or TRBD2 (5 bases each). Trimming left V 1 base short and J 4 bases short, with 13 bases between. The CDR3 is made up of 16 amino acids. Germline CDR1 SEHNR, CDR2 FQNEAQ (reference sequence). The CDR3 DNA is TGTGCCAGCAGCTTAGTAGAGGGGTTGGCCACCGGGGAGCTGTTTTTT. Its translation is CASSLVEGLATGELFF.

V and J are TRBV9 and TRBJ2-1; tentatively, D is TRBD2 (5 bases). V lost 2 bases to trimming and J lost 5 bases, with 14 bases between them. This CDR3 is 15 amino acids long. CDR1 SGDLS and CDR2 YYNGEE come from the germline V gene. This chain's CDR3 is CASSVREFSHNEQFF. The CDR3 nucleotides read TGTGCCAGCAGCGTTAGGGAGTTTTCCCACAATGAGCAGTTCTTC.

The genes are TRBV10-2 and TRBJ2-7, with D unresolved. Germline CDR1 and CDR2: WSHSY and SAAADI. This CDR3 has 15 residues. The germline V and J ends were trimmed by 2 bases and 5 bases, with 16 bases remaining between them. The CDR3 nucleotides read TGCGCCAGCAGTGAGCCGGCTGTTAGGCAGGACGAGCAGTACTTC. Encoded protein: CASSEPAVRQDEQYF.

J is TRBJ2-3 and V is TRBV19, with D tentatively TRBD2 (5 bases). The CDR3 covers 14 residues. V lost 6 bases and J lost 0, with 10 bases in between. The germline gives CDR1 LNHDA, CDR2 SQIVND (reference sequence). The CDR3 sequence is CASRRRGSTDTQYF. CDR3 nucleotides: TGTGCCAGTAGAAGACGGGGTAGCACAGATACGCAGTATTTT.

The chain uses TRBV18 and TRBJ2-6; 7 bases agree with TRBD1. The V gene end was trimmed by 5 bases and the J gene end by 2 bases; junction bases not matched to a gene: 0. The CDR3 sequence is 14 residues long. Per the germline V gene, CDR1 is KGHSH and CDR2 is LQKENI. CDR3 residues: CASSDRAGANVLTF. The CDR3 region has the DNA TGTGCCAGCTCAGACAGGGCTGGGGCCAACGTCCTGACTTTC.

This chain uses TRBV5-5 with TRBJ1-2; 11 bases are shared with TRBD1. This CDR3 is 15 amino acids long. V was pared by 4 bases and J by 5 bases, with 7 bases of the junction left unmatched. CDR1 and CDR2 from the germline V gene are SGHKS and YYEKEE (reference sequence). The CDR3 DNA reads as TGTGCCAGCAGCCTGAGGGACAGGGGGAAATATGGCTACACCTTC. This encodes CASSLRDRGKYGYTF.

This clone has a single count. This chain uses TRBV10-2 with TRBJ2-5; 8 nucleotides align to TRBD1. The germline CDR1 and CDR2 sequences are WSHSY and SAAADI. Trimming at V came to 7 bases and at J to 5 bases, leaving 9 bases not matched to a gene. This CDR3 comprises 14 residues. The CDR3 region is CASKTPGGLETQYF. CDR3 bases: TGCGCCAGCAAGACGCCAGGGGGCTTGGAGACCCAGTACTTC.

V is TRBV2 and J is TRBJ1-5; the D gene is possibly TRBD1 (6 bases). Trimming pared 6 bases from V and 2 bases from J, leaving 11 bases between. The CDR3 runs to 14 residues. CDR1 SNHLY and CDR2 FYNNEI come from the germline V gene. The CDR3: CASRQGQGNQPQHF. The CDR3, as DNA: TGTGCCAGCAGACAGGGACAAGGCAATCAGCCCCAGCATTTT. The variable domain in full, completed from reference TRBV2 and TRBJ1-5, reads EPEVTQTPSHQVTQMGQEVILRCVPISNHLYFYWYRQILGQKVEFLVSFYNNEISEKSEIFDDQFSVERPDGSNFTLKIRSTKLEDSAMYFCASRQGQGNQPQHFGDGTRLSIL.

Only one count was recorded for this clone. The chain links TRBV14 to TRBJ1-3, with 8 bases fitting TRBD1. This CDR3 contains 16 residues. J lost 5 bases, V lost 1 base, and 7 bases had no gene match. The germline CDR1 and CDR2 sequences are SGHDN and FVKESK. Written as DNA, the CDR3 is TGTGCCAGCAGCCAAGCGGGACAGGAAGGTCGAAACACCATATATTTT. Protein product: CASSQAGQEGRNTIYF.

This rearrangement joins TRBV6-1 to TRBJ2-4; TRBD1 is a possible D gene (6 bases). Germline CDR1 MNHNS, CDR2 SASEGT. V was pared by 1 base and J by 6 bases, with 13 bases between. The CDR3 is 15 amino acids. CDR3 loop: CASSEGRGSGNIQYF. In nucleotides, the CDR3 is TGTGCCAGCAGTGAAGGAAGGGGGAGCGGAAACATTCAGTACTTC.

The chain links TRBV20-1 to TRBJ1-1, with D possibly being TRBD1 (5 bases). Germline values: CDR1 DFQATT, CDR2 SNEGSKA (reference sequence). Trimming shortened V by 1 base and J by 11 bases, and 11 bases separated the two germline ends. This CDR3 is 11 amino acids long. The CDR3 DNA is TGCAGTGCTAGAGCCGGAGGGGTTGCTTTCTTT. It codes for CSARAGGVAFF.

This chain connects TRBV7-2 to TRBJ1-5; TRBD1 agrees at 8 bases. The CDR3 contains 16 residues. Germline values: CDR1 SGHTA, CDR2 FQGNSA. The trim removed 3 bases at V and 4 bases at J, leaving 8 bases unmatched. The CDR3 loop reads CASSFFPGGGNQPQHF. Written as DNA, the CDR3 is TGTGCCAGCAGCTTTTTTCCAGGGGGCGGTAATCAGCCCCAGCATTTT.

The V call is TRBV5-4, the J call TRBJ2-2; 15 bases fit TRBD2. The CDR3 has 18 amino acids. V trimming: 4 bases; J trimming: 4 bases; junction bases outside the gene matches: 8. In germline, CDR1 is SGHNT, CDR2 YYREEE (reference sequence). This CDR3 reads CASSPGLAGGRGTGELFF. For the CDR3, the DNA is TGTGCCAGCAGCCCCGGACTAGCGGGGGGGCGAGGCACCGGGGAGCTGTTTTTT.